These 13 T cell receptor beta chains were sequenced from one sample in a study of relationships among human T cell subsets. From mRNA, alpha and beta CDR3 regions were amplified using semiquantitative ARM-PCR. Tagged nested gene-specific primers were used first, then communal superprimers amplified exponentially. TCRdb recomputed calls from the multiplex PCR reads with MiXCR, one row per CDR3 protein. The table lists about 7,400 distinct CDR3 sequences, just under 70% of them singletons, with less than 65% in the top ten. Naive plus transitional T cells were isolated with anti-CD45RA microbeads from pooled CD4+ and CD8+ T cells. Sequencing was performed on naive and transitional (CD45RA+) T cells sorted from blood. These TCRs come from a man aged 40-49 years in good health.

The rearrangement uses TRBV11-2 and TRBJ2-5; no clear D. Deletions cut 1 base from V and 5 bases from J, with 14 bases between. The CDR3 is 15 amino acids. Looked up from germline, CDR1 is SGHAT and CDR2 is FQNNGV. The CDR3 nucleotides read TGTGCCAGCAGCTTAGTCGCTGGTAATGTGGAGACCCAGTACTTC. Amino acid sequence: CASSLVAGNVETQYF.

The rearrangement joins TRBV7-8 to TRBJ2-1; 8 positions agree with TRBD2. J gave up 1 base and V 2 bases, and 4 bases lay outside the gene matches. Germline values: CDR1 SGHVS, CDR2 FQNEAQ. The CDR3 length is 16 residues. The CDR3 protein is CASSLRAGESYNEQFF. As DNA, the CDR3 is TGTGCCAGCAGCTTAAGAGCGGGGGAATCCTACAATGAGCAGTTCTTC.

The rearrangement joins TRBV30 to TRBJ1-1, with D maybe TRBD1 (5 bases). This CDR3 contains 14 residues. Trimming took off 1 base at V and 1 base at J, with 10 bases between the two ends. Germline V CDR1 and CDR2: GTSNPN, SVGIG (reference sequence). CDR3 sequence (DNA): TGTGCCTGGAGTGCAGGGAGGGGGAACACTGAAGCTTTCTTT. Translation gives CAWSAGRGNTEAFF.

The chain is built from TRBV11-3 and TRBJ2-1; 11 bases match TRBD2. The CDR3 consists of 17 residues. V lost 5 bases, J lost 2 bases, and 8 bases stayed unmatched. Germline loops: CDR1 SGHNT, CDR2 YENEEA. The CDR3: CASSTSLAGGTYNEQFF. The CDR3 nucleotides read TGTGCCAGCAGCACCTCCCTAGCGGGGGGCACCTACAATGAGCAGTTCTTC.

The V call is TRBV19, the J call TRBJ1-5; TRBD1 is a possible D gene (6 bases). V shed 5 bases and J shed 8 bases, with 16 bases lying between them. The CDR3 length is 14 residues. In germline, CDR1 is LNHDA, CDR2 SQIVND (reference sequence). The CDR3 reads CASSDQGQSEPQHF. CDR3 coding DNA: TGTGCCAGTAGTGATCAGGGACAATCAGAGCCCCAGCATTTT.

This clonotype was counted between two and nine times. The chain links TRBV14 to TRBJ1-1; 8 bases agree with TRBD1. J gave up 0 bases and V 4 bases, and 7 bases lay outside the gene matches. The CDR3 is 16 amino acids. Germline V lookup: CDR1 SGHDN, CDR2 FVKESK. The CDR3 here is CASSPGDRGVNTEAFF. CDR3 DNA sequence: TGTGCCAGCAGCCCCGGAGACAGGGGAGTGAACACTGAAGCTTTCTTT.

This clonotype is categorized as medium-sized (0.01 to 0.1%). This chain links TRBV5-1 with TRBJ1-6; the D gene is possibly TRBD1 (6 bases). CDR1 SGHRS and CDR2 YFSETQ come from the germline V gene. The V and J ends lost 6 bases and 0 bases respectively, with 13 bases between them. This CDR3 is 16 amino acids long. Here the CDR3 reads CASTSGTYSYNSPLHF. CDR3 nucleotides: TGCGCCAGCACATCTGGGACATACTCCTATAATTCACCCCTCCACTTT.

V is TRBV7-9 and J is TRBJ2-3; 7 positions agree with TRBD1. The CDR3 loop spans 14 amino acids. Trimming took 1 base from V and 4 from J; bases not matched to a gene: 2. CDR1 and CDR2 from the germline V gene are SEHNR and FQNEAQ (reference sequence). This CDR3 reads CASSLGQGADTQYF. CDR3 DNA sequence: TGTGCCAGCAGCTTAGGACAGGGAGCAGATACGCAGTATTTT.

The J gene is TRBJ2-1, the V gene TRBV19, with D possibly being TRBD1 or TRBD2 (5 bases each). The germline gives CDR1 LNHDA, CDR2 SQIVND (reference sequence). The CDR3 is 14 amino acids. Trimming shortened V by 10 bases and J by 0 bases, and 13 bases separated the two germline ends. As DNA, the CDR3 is TGTGCCACCAGGGACCTGAGCTCCTACAATGAGCAGTTCTTC. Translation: CATRDLSSYNEQFF.

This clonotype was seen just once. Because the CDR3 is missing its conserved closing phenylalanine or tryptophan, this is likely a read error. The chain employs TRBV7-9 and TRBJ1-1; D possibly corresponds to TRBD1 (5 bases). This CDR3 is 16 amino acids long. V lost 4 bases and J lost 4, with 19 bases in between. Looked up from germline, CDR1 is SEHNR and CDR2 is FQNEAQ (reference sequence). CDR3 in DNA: TGTGCCAGCAGCTCATTAGCCGGGGCCAAGGGCACTGAAGCTTTCTGT. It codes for CASSSLAGAKGTEAFC.

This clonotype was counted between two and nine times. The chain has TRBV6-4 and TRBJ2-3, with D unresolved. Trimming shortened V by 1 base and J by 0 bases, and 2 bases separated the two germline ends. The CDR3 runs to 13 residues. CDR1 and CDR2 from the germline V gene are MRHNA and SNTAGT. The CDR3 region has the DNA TGTGCCAGCAGTGACTTTAGCACAGATACGCAGTATTTT. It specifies CASSDFSTDTQYF.

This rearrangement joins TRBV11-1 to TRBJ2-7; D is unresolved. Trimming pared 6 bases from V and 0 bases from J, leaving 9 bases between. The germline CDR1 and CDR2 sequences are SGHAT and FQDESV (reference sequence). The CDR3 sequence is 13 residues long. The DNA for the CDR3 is TGTGCCAGCAGACAAGAGAGCTCCTACGAGCAGTACTTC. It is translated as CASRQESSYEQYF.

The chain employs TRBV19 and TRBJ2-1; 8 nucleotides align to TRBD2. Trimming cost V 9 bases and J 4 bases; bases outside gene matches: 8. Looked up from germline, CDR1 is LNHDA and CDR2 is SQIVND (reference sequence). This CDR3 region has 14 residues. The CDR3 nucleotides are TGTGCCAGCGAGCCGGGGGGGCCATACAATGAGCAGTTCTTC. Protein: CASEPGGPYNEQFF.